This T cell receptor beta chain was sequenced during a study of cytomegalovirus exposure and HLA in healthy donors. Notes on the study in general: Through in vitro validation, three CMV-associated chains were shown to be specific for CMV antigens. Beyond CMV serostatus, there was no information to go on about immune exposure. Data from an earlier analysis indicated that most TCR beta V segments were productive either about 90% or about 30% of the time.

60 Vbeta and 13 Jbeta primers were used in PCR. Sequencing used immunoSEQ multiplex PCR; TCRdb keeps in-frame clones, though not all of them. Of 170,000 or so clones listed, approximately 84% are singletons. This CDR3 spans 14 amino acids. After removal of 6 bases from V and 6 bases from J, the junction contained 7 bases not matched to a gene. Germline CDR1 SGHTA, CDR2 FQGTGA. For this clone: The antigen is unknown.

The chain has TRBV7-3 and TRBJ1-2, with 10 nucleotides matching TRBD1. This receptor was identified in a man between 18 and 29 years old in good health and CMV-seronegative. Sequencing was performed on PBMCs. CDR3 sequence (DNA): TGTGCCAGCAGGTCCGGGACAGGGGCTGATGGCTACACCTTC. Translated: CASRSGTGADGYTF.